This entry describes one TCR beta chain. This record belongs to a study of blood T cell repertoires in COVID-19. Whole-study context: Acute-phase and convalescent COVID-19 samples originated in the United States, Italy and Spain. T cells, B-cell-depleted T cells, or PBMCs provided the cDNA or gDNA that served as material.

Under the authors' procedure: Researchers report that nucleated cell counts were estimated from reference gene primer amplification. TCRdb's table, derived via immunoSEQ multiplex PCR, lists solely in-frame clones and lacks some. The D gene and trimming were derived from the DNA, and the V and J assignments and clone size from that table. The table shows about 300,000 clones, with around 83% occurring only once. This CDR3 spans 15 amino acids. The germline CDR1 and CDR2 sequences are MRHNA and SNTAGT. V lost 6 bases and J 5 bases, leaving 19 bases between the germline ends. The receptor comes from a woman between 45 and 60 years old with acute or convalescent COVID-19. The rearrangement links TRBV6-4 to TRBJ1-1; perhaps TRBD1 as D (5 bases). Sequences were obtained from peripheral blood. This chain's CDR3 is CASSMKSGAVTEAFF. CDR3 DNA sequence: TGTGCCAGCAGCATGAAAAGCGGGGCGGTTACTGAAGCTTTCTTT.